One and the same sample provided the 20 T cell receptor beta chains below, sequenced in a study of T cells in Graves' hyperthyroidism and ophthalmopathy. TCR beta CDR3 regions were amplified from RNA. During a first-round RT-PCR of the TCR CDR3, the HTBI primer set was used. TCRdb passed the multiplex PCR reads through MiXCR, listing each CDR3 protein once. Among about 200,000 distinct CDR3 sequences listed, about 17% were seen once. The sequenced sample was blood. The source is a woman between 50 and 59 years old with Graves' hyperthyroidism.

This clonotype was detected a few times. V is TRBV19 and J is TRBJ2-5; D possibly corresponds to TRBD2 (6 bases). Trimming pared 5 bases from V and 4 bases from J, leaving 14 bases between. CDR1 and CDR2 (germline): LNHDA, SQIVND (reference sequence). This CDR3 is 14 amino acids long. The CDR3 spells CASSWAGPSETQYF. CDR3 nucleotides: TGTGCCAGTAGTTGGGCGGGACCGTCAGAGACCCAGTACTTC.

This clonotype was seen repeatedly, ten times or more. The CDR3 DNA reads as TGCGCCAGCAGCTTCGGGTTGGGAGTCGAGAACACTGAAGCTTTCTTT. Its protein is CASSFGLGVENTEAFF. This sequence joins TRBV5-1 and TRBJ1-1; D is uncertain. The CDR3 has 16 residues. Trimming cost V 2 bases and J 1 base, with 15 bases left between them. CDR1 and CDR2 (germline): SGHRS, YFSETQ. The variable domain in full, completed from reference TRBV5-1 and TRBJ1-1, reads KAGVTQTPRYLIKTRGQQVTLSCSPISGHRSVSWYQQTPGQGLQFLFEYFSETQRNKGNFPGRFSGRQFSNSRSEMNVSTLELGDSALYLCASSFGLGVENTEAFFGQGTRLTVV.

This clonotype was recorded a few times. The CDR3 region has the DNA TGCGCCAGCAGCCCTACCCCGGGACTAGCGGGAGGGCCTCACGAGCAGTACTTC. Its translation: CASSPTPGLAGGPHEQYF. J is TRBJ2-7 and V is TRBV4-1; 16 bases line up with TRBD2. J lost 5 bases, V lost 4 bases, and 11 bases had no gene match. The length of the CDR3 is 18 residues. Germline loops: CDR1 MGHRA, CDR2 YSYEKL.

This clonotype was observed a few times. The J gene is TRBJ2-1, the V gene TRBV7-6; 8 bases match TRBD2. This CDR3 comprises 15 residues. Germline trimming cut 6 bases from V and 2 bases from J; bases unmatched to any gene: 6. CDR1 and CDR2 (germline): SGHVS, FNYEAQ. CDR3 in amino acids: CASRQTSGPYNEQFF. DNA for the CDR3: TGTGCCAGCAGACAAACTAGCGGTCCCTACAATGAGCAGTTCTTC.

This clonotype was seen many times. V gene TRBV28 combines with J gene TRBJ1-2; D possibly corresponds to TRBD1 (5 bases). Trimming removed 6 bases from V and 0 bases from J, with 8 bases in between. CDR3 length: 13 amino acids. Germline loops: CDR1 MDHEN, CDR2 SYDVKM. The CDR3 loop is CASRGVANYGYTF. The CDR3, as DNA: TGTGCCAGCAGAGGGGTAGCTAACTATGGCTACACCTTC.

This clonotype was observed a few times. The chain recombines TRBV12-3 or TRBV12-4 with TRBJ2-7; no clear D gene. Trimming cost V 5 bases and J 4 bases, with 9 bases left between them. This CDR3 has 12 residues. CDR3 nucleotide sequence: TGTGCCAGCAGTCAGATAAGGTACGAGCAGTACTTC. Its protein product is CASSQIRYEQYF.

This chain joins TRBV11-2 and TRBJ2-1; 11 nucleotides align to TRBD2. This CDR3 is 19 amino acids long. Trimming removed 2 bases from V and 2 bases from J; junction bases left unmatched: 11. The germline CDR1 and CDR2 sequences are SGHAT and FQNNGV. The CDR3 DNA follows: TGTGCCAGCAGCTTAAAGTGGCCTAGCGGGAGGAGTCCCTACAATGAGCAGTTCTTC. This encodes CASSLKWPSGRSPYNEQFF.

This clonotype has ten or more counts. The chain uses TRBV14 and TRBJ1-1, with D uncertain. Trimming removed 4 bases from V and 3 bases from J, with 18 bases in between. The CDR3 length is 16 residues. Germline V gene data show CDR1 as SGHDN and CDR2 as FVKESK. The CDR3 DNA follows: TGTGCCAGCAGCCTCCCGGGAGTATCGGTAGACACTGAAGCTTTCTTT. It codes for CASSLPGVSVDTEAFF. Complete variable domain (other parts from reference TRBV14 and TRBJ1-1): EAGVTQFPSHSVIEKGQTVTLRCDPISGHDNLYWYRRVMGKEIKFLLHFVKESKQDESGMPNNRFLAERTGGTYSTLKVQPAELEDSGVYFCASSLPGVSVDTEAFFGQGTRLTVV.

This clonotype appeared many times. Here the CDR3 DNA reads TGTGCCACCGGTTCGGGGAGGGGCGCAGATACGCAGTATTTT. This translates into CATGSGRGADTQYF. V and J are TRBV15 and TRBJ2-3; 7 bases agree with TRBD2. CDR3 size: 14 residues. CDR1 and CDR2 from the germline V gene are LNHNV and YYDKDF (reference sequence). V trimming: 8 bases; J trimming: 4 bases; junction bases outside the gene matches: 9.

The sample holds a few counts of this clonotype. The chain has TRBV3-1 and TRBJ2-7, with 8 bases lining up with TRBD2. The V gene's germline CDR1 is LGHDT and CDR2 YNNKEL (reference sequence). The CDR3 spans 15 residues. The V and J ends lost 2 bases and 0 bases, in that order; junction bases with no gene match: 3. The CDR3 region is CASSQPSGSSYEQYF. The CDR3 bases are TGTGCCAGCAGCCAACCCAGCGGGAGCTCCTACGAGCAGTACTTC.

This clonotype has just a few counts. V and J are TRBV3-1 and TRBJ1-2; D not certain. The CDR3 length is 12 residues. The V gene lost 3 bases and the J gene lost 7 bases, with 9 bases spanning the gap. Germline assignment: CDR1 LGHDT and CDR2 YNNKEL (reference sequence). In DNA form, the CDR3 reads TGTGCCAGCAGCCATGGGGAGAGTGGCTACACCTTC. Its protein is CASSHGESGYTF. Combining the CDR3 with reference TRBV3-1 and TRBJ1-2 gives the whole variable domain DTAVSQTPKYLVTQMGNDKSIKCEQNLGHDTMYWYKQDSKKFLKIMFSYNNKELIINETVPNRFSPKSPDKAHLNLHINSLELGDSAVYFCASSHGESGYTFGSGTRLTVV.

This clonotype was counted only a few times. A much larger clone differs by one base, so this may be a read error. The rearrangement uses TRBV20-1 and TRBJ2-1; 9 nucleotides match TRBD2. The V gene end was trimmed by 5 bases and the J gene end by 2 bases; junction bases not matched to a gene: 10. This CDR3 spans 16 amino acids. Germline CDR1 reads DFQATT; CDR2 reads SNEGSKA (reference sequence). CDR3 protein: CSASYRSGSPYNEQFF. In DNA, the CDR3 is TGCAGTGCTTCATATCGTAGCGGGAGTCCCTACAATGAGCAGTTCTTC.

This clonotype occurred a few times. The chain has TRBV25-1 and TRBJ2-5; the D gene is possibly TRBD1 (6 bases). Per germline, CDR1 MGHDK and CDR2 SYGVNS. The CDR3 runs to 14 residues. Trimming pared 6 bases from V and 0 bases from J, leaving 11 bases between. The CDR3 is CASSLTGNQETQYF. CDR3 in DNA: TGTGCCAGCAGCCTTACAGGGAACCAAGAGACCCAGTACTTC.

There are a few counts of this clonotype. CDR3 in DNA: TGTGCCATCAGTGAGTCGGGGCTAGCGGCCAACACCGGGGAGCTGTTTTTT. Protein sequence: CAISESGLAANTGELFF. The chain recombines TRBV10-3 with TRBJ2-2; 7 nucleotides line up with TRBD2. Trimming took 0 bases from V and 2 from J; bases not matched to a gene: 6. The CDR3 length is 17 residues. In germline, CDR1 is ENHRY, CDR2 SYGVKD.

This clonotype has ten or more counts. This chain uses TRBV6-1 with TRBJ2-3, with 10 nucleotides matching TRBD2. V lost 5 bases, J lost 4 bases, and 9 bases stayed unmatched. Germline CDR1 is MNHNS and CDR2 is SASEGT. The CDR3 has 16 amino acids. DNA for the CDR3: TGTGCCAGCAGTCCACGACGAGCGGGAGGGCCAGATACGCAGTATTTT. Translating gives CASSPRRAGGPDTQYF.

This clonotype showed up many times. This rearrangement joins TRBV3-1 to TRBJ1-1; D unresolved. Trimming removed 0 bases from V and 2 bases from J, with 10 bases in between. The CDR3 consists of 15 residues. From germline, CDR1 is LGHDT and CDR2 YNNKEL (reference sequence). The chain's CDR3 is CASSQDDRANTEAFF. Written as DNA, the CDR3 is TGTGCCAGCAGCCAAGATGATAGGGCCAACACTGAAGCTTTCTTT.

Many counts were recorded for this clonotype. The chain couples TRBV18 to TRBJ2-3; possible D gene TRBD2, 5 bases. The germline V and J ends were trimmed by 0 bases and 4 bases, with 20 bases remaining between them. Per germline, CDR1 KGHSH and CDR2 LQKENI. CDR3 length equals 18 residues. The CDR3 DNA reads TGTGCCAGCTCACCACCTGCTCCGTCGTCGGGAAGGCCAGATACGCAGTATTTT. It codes for CASSPPAPSSGRPDTQYF. Full variable domain (remainder filled in from reference TRBV18 and TRBJ2-3): NAGVMQNPRHLVRRRGQEARLRCSPMKGHSHVYWYRQLPEEGLKFMVYLQKENIIDESGMPKERFSAEFPKEGPSILRIQQVVRGDSAAYFCASSPPAPSSGRPDTQYFGPGTRLTVL.

The chain uses TRBV28 and TRBJ2-7; 7 bases align to TRBD1. V lost 6 bases and J lost 4; bases outside the gene matches: 9. This CDR3 has 14 residues. Germline V gene sequence: CDR1 MDHEN, CDR2 SYDVKM. In DNA, the CDR3 is TGTGCCAGCAGCCAACCGGGGACAGCATACGAGCAGTACTTC. Translated, it gives CASSQPGTAYEQYF.

This clonotype appeared a few times. V gene TRBV11-2 combines with J gene TRBJ2-2; possible D gene TRBD1, 6 bases. V lost 4 bases and J lost 4, with 10 bases in between. The CDR3 covers 14 residues. In germline, CDR1 is SGHAT, CDR2 FQNNGV. The CDR3 reads CASSSGVITGELFF. CDR3 nucleotides: TGTGCCAGCAGCTCAGGGGTCATCACCGGGGAGCTGTTTTTT.

This clonotype appeared a few times. The J gene is TRBJ1-5, the V gene TRBV7-8; D might be TRBD1 (6 bases). Germline V gives CDR1 SGHVS, CDR2 FQNEAQ. The CDR3 totals 15 residues. V lost 5 bases and J lost 1, with 12 bases in between. The CDR3 is CASSRTQGSNQPQHF. CDR3 in DNA: TGTGCCAGCAGCCGAACACAGGGCAGCAATCAGCCCCAGCATTTT.